One sample yielded the 10 T cell receptor beta chains listed below, sequenced in a study of blood T cell repertoires in COVID-19. Sequenced by immunoSEQ multiplex PCR; TCRdb stores in-frame clones only, minus some. The sample contains about 360,000 clones, approximately 91% of which appear only once. Sequencing used PBMCs or T cells enriched from blood (not recorded which). These receptors were obtained from a woman between 40 and 50 years old with acute COVID-19.

This chain connects TRBV9 to TRBJ1-1; D unresolved. V was clipped by 0 bases and J by 2 bases, with 8 bases between them. CDR1 and CDR2 from the germline V gene are SGDLS and YYNGEE. The CDR3 contains 14 residues. CDR3 sequence reads: CASSVGPVNTEAFF. CDR3 DNA sequence: TGTGCCAGCAGCGTAGGTCCAGTCAACACTGAAGCTTTCTTT.

The chain combines TRBV9 with TRBJ1-2; D may be TRBD1 (5 bases). The CDR3 runs to 14 residues. Germline V lookup: CDR1 SGDLS, CDR2 YYNGEE. Trimming cost V 4 bases and J 2 bases, with 12 bases left between them. CDR3: CASSPRGGNYGYTF. The CDR3 nucleotides read TGTGCCAGCAGCCCCCGGGGGGGGAACTATGGCTACACCTTC.

This sequence joins TRBV7-9 and TRBJ2-5, with 12 bases lining up with TRBD1. CDR3 size: 13 residues. Germline V lookup: CDR1 SEHNR, CDR2 FQNEAQ (reference sequence). Germline trimming cut 8 bases from V and 5 bases from J; bases unmatched to any gene: 3. CDR3 DNA: TGTGCCAGCGGGACAGGGGGCGAGGAGACCCAGTACTTC. The encoded protein is CASGTGGEETQYF.

This clone was seen more than once but under ten times. The CDR3: CASSTQTGVTEAFF. CDR3 nucleotide sequence: TGTGCCAGTAGTACACAGACAGGTGTCACTGAAGCTTTCTTT. This chain connects TRBV19 to TRBJ1-1; possible D gene TRBD1, 6 bases. CDR1 LNHDA and CDR2 SQIVND come from the germline V gene (reference sequence). V shed 4 bases and J shed 4 bases, with 13 bases lying between them. The CDR3 loop spans 14 amino acids.

DNA for the CDR3: TGTGCCAGCAGCCACAGTGCCGGGGAGCTGTTTTTT. It specifies CASSHSAGELFF. The chain has TRBV5-4 and TRBJ2-2; D unresolved. Germline lookup yields CDR1 SGHNT and CDR2 YYREEE (reference sequence). The CDR3 consists of 12 residues. With 4 bases removed from V and 6 bases from J, the gap between germline ends came to 7 bases.

The CDR3 DNA sequence: TGTGCCAGCAGCAATTACAAGGGGGCGATAAAAAACACTGAAGCTTTCTTT. Translated: CASSNYKGAIKNTEAFF. The chain links TRBV11-2 to TRBJ1-1, with 7 bases that match TRBD1. Germline trimming cut 5 bases from V and 2 bases from J; bases unmatched to any gene: 14. The CDR3 is made up of 17 amino acids. Germline V gene lookup returns CDR1 SGHAT and CDR2 FQNNGV.

This clone was seen a few times. The rearrangement links TRBV2 to TRBJ1-1; possible D gene TRBD1, 5 bases. This CDR3 is 14 amino acids long. Germline-derived CDR1 and CDR2 are SNHLY and FYNNEI. V lost 7 bases and J 5 bases, leaving 17 bases between the germline ends. The CDR3 reads CASNNQGLGTEAFF. Written as DNA, the CDR3 is TGTGCCAGCAATAACCAGGGCTTGGGAACTGAAGCTTTCTTT.

The sample holds a few counts of this clone. The chain carries TRBV30 and TRBJ2-7; no clear D. V dropped 2 bases and J dropped 3 bases, with 8 bases sitting between them. The length of the CDR3 is 12 residues. Germline CDR1 reads GTSNPN; CDR2 reads SVGIG (reference sequence). CDR3 nucleotides: TGTGCCTGGAGTTCAGTATTCTACGAGCAGTACTTC. It encodes CAWSSVFYEQYF.

The chain employs TRBV7-7 and TRBJ2-5; 7 nucleotides match TRBD2. The CDR3 has 14 amino acids. J gave up 5 bases and V 1 base, and 4 bases lay outside the gene matches. The germline V gene encodes CDR1 SSHAT and CDR2 FNYEAQ (reference sequence). CDR3 residues: CASSLVTSSETQYF. The CDR3 nucleotides are TGTGCCAGCAGCTTAGTGACTAGCTCGGAGACCCAGTACTTC.

The rearrangement joins TRBV18 to TRBJ2-3, with unresolved D. Germline CDR1 and CDR2: KGHSH and LQKENI. The length of the CDR3 is 14 residues. V was clipped by 4 bases and J by 1 base, with 9 bases between them. The CDR3 DNA follows: TGTGCCAGCTCACGATCGAGAGGCACAGATACGCAGTATTTT. It is translated as CASSRSRGTDTQYF.